The entry below gives a single TCR beta chain sequence along with its context. Its antigen is unidentified. These data are taken from a study of lymphopenia after photon versus proton radiotherapy. Study results and limitations: Only patients who died were analyzed for survival; proton advantage is unproven.

Profiling relied on immunoSEQ multiplex PCR, and the TCRdb table lists in-frame clones only, not all of them. The table includes approximately 170,000 clones, 70% to 90% detected once. Looked up from germline, CDR1 is SGHNT and CDR2 is YYREEE (reference sequence). CDR3 length equals 13 residues. V was shortened by 4 bases and J by 0 bases, with 7 bases between the two germline ends. The clonotype originates from a man in his forties or fifties with gastric cancer. Sequences were derived from peripheral blood, sampled from a patient treated with photon-based radiotherapy. The chain is built from TRBV5-4 and TRBJ2-5; perhaps TRBD1 as D (6 bases). CDR3 DNA sequence: TGTGCCAGCAGCCGGGACAACCAAGAGACCCAGTACTTC. Protein sequence: CASSRDNQETQYF.